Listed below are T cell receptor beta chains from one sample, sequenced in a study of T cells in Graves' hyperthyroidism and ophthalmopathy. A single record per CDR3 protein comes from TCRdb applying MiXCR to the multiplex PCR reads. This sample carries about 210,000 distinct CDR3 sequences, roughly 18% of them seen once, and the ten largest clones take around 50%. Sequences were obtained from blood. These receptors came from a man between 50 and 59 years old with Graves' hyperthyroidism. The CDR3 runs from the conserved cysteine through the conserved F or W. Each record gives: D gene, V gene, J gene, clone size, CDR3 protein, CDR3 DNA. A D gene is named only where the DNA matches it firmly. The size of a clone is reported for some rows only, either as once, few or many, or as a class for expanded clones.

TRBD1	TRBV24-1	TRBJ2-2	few	CATSDPGQGDTGELFF	TGTGCCACCAGTGACCCGGGACAGGGGGACACCGGGGAGCTGTTTTTT
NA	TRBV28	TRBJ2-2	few	CASSFRGRTGELFF	TGTGCCAGCAGTTTCAGGGGTCGGACCGGGGAGCTGTTTTTT
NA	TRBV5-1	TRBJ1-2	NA	CASSLGDLNYGYTF	TGCGCCAGCAGCTTGGGGGACCTTAACTATGGCTACACCTTC
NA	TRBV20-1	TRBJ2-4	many	CSAIEGGIAKNIQYF	TGCAGTGCCATAGAGGGGGGGATAGCCAAAAACATTCAGTACTTC
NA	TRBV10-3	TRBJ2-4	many	CAISQTGDKENIQYF	TGTGCCATCAGTCAGACAGGAGACAAGGAAAACATTCAGTACTTC
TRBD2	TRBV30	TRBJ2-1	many	CAWSLGTSGFGDEQFF	TGTGCCTGGAGTCTGGGGACTAGCGGGTTTGGGGATGAGCAGTTCTTC
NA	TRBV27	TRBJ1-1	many	CASSLSWNTEAFF	TGTGCCAGCAGTTTATCCTGGAACACTGAAGCTTTCTTT
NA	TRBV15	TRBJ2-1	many	CATSRGGSKGRNEQFF	TGTGCCACCAGCAGAGGAGGGTCCAAAGGCAGGAATGAGCAGTTCTTC
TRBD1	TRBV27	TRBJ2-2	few	CASRTGWAGELFF	TGTGCCAGCAGGACAGGGTGGGCCGGGGAGCTGTTTTTT
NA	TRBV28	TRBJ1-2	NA	CASNSPVGGYTF	TGTGCCAGCAACTCCCCGGTCGGCGGCTACACCTTC
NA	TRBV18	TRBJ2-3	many	CASSRAFGDTQYF	TGTGCCAGCTCGAGGGCCTTCGGGGATACGCAGTATTTT
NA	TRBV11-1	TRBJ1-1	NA	CASSLEVWGDWNTGAFF	TGTGCCAGCAGCTTAGAGGTTTGGGGGGACTGGAACACTGGAGCTTTCTTT
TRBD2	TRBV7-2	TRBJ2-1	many	CASSKGLADNEQFF	TGTGCCAGCAGCAAGGGACTAGCGGACAATGAGCAGTTCTTC
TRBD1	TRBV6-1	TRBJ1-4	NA	CASTQGVGKLFF	TGTGCCAGCACGCAGGGGGTGGGAAAACTGTTTTTT
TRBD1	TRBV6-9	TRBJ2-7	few	CASSYTLTGGFHEQYF	TGTGCCAGCAGTTACACCCTGACAGGGGGCTTCCACGAGCAGTACTTC
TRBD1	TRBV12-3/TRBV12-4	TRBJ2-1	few	CASSRGPSSYNEQFF	TGTGCCAGCAGCAGGGGGCCTAGCTCCTACAATGAGCAGTTCTTC
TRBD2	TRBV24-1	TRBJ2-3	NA	CATSDPGLADTQYF	TGTGCCACCAGTGACCCGGGACTAGCGGATACGCAGTATTTT
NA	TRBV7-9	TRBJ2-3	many	CATRRGTDTQYF	TGTGCCACCCGACGGGGCACAGATACGCAGTATTTT
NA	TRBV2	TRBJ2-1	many	CASSGQGYNEQFF	TGTGCCAGCAGTGGTCAGGGGTACAATGAGCAGTTCTTC
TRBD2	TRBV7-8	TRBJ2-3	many	CASSLMTSGGFPSTDTQYF	TGTGCCAGCAGCTTAATGACTAGCGGAGGATTCCCTAGCACAGATACGCAGTATTTT
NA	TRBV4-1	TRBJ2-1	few	CASSRAGRSYNEQFF	TGCGCCAGCAGCCGGGCCGGGCGGTCCTACAATGAGCAGTTCTTC
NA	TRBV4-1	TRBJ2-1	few	CASTEVASHYNEQFF	TGCGCCAGCACCGAAGTAGCTTCCCACTACAATGAGCAGTTCTTC
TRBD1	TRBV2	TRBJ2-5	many	CASSDRGPKETQYF	TGTGCCAGCAGTGACAGGGGGCCCAAAGAGACCCAGTACTTC
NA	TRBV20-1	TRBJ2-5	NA	CSAVEPREGTTQYF	TGCAGTGCTGTAGAACCCAGGGAAGGGACAACCCAGTACTTC
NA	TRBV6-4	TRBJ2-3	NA	CASEGSRTDTQYF	TGTGCCAGCGAGGGCTCGAGAACAGATACGCAGTATTTT
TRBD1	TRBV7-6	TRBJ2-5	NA	CASSRTGAQETQYF	TGTGCCAGCAGTCGGACAGGGGCACAAGAGACCCAGTACTTC
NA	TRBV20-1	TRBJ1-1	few	CKSARTEAFF	TGCAAGTCGGCCCGCACTGAAGCTTTCTTT
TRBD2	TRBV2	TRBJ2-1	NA	CASTLGLAGTTEQFF	TGTGCCAGCACCCTGGGACTAGCGGGAACCACTGAGCAGTTCTTC
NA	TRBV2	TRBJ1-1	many	CASSAWTGSTEAFF	TGTGCCAGCAGTGCCTGGACGGGATCCACTGAAGCTTTCTTT
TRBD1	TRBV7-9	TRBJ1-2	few	CASSTGTGEWGYTF	TGTGCCAGCAGCACCGGGACAGGGGAATGGGGCTACACCTTC